Below, 18 T cell receptor beta chains from the same sample are listed, as sequenced in a study of cytomegalovirus exposure and HLA in healthy donors (dated by TCRdb to the late 2010s). The library came from the immunoSEQ multiplex PCR assay. Held by TCRdb, this immuneACCESS table contains in-frame sequences only and omits some clones. Under half of the omission traces to an unresolved V gene where checked; the cause of the rest is unknown. The sample profile shows over 85,000 clones; roughly 90% of them were found once. The ten largest clones represent 1.4% of the sample. The material sequenced was PBMCs. The receptors originated from a woman in her thirties in good health and CMV-seropositive.

The genes are TRBV7-6 and TRBJ2-1, with 7 positions matching TRBD2. The V gene end was trimmed by 2 bases and the J gene end by 7 bases; junction bases not matched to a gene: 11. Germline values: CDR1 SGHVS, CDR2 FNYEAQ. The CDR3 is 16 residues long. CDR3 nucleotide sequence: TGTGCCAGCAGCTTATTAGGGGCGGGAGTCCCTAATGAGCAGTTCTTC. It specifies CASSLLGAGVPNEQFF. Complete variable domain (other parts from reference TRBV7-6 and TRBJ2-1): GAGVSQSPRYKVTKRGQDVALRCDPISGHVSLYWYRQALGQGPEFLTYFNYEAQQDKSGLPNDRFSAERPEGSISTLTIQRTEQRDSAMYRCASSLLGAGVPNEQFFGPGTRLTVL.

The chain links TRBV4-1 to TRBJ2-7, with 8 positions matching TRBD2. The CDR3 has 16 residues. Trimming took 1 base from V and 2 from J; bases not matched to a gene: 7. Germline-derived CDR1 and CDR2 are MGHRA and YSYEKL. The CDR3 sequence is CASSQAPAGATYEQYF. CDR3 sequence (DNA): TGCGCCAGCAGCCAAGCCCCAGCGGGGGCTACCTACGAGCAGTACTTC.

The rearrangement joins TRBV7-9 to TRBJ2-1, with D unclear. The CDR3 is 12 amino acids. V lost 3 bases and J 5 bases, leaving 5 bases between the germline ends. Germline V CDR1 and CDR2: SEHNR, FQNEAQ (reference sequence). CDR3 loop: CASSFSHNEQFF. Here the CDR3 DNA reads TGTGCCAGCAGCTTTAGCCACAATGAGCAGTTCTTC.

V and J are TRBV7-8 and TRBJ1-2, with 7 bases matching TRBD1. The germline gives CDR1 SGHVS, CDR2 FQNEAQ. The length of the CDR3 is 16 residues. The V segment lost 5 bases and the J segment 4 bases; nucleotides outside the gene matches: 13. CDR3 loop: CASSIGPGRGAYGYTF. CDR3 DNA sequence: TGTGCCAGCAGCATAGGTCCGGGCAGGGGGGCCTATGGCTACACCTTC.

This chain connects TRBV5-1 to TRBJ1-4; 7 bases match TRBD1. V shed 1 base and J 7 bases; nucleotides not matched to a gene: 10. Germline assignment: CDR1 SGHRS and CDR2 YFSETQ. The CDR3 consists of 16 residues. CDR3 region: CASSLHGTVGGEKLFF. Written as DNA, the CDR3 is TGCGCCAGCAGCTTGCATGGGACAGTTGGAGGTGAAAAACTGTTTTTT.

This clone appeared a single time. The V call is TRBV18, the J call TRBJ1-3; D is unresolved. V was pared by 5 bases and J by 0 bases, with 11 bases between. The CDR3 runs 15 residues. Germline CDR1 reads KGHSH; CDR2 reads LQKENI. CDR3 amino acids: CASSDTVLSGNTIYF. CDR3 nucleotides: TGTGCCAGCTCAGACACAGTCCTCTCTGGAAACACCATATATTTT. The variable domain in full, with the rest retrieved from reference TRBV18 and TRBJ1-3, is NAGVMQNPRHLVRRRGQEARLRCSPMKGHSHVYWYRQLPEEGLKFMVYLQKENIIDESGMPKERFSAEFPKEGPSILRIQQVVRGDSAAYFCASSDTVLSGNTIYFGEGSWLTVV.

The chain uses TRBV15 and TRBJ1-4, with D unclear. Trimming stripped 0 bases from V and 6 bases from J, with 11 bases between. The CDR3 consists of 15 residues. Germline CDR1 is LNHNV and CDR2 is YYDKDF (reference sequence). CDR3 sequence (DNA): TGTGCCACCAGCAGAGAAGGGAGAGCTCATGAAAAACTGTTTTTT. Encoded protein: CATSREGRAHEKLFF.

DNA for the CDR3: TGTGCCAGCAGCTTACCAGGGGAGGGGGAGGAGCTGTTTTTT. Translating it yields CASSLPGEGEELFF. The chain combines TRBV13 with TRBJ2-2; TRBD2 might be the D (7 bases). Trimming left V 2 bases short and J 10 bases short, with 14 bases between. Germline CDR1 PRHDT, CDR2 FYEKMQ (reference sequence). This CDR3 contains 14 residues.

This CDR3 reads CASSYSGGHNEQFF. The CDR3 DNA follows: TGTGCCAGCAGTTACTCAGGGGGACACAATGAGCAGTTCTTC. The chain recombines TRBV6-5 with TRBJ2-1; D possibly corresponds to TRBD1 (6 bases). The V end lost 0 bases, the J end lost 5 bases, and 8 bases lay between the germline ends. The CDR3 runs to 14 residues. Germline CDR1 reads MNHEY; CDR2 reads SVGAGI.

The chain joins TRBV28 to TRBJ2-1, with TRBD2 identical over 11 bases. The CDR3 consists of 16 residues. Germline CDR1 is MDHEN and CDR2 is SYDVKM. V shed 4 bases, J shed 4 bases, and the junction held 6 bases outside the gene matches. DNA for the CDR3: TGTGCCAGCAGTTCGCCGGGACTAGCGGTATACAATGAGCAGTTCTTC. Translation: CASSSPGLAVYNEQFF.

The rearrangement links TRBV9 to TRBJ2-3, with D possibly TRBD2 on 5 matching bases. Germline-derived CDR1 and CDR2 are SGDLS and YYNGEE. The V end was cut by 1 base, the J end by 2 bases, with 14 bases between. This CDR3 comprises 16 residues. The CDR3 DNA reads as TGTGCCAGCAGCGTACTGGCTAGCCTGGACACAGATACGCAGTATTTT. Amino acids: CASSVLASLDTDTQYF.

This clone was detected only once. The chain joins TRBV5-1 to TRBJ2-3, with TRBD2 matching over 14 bases. V trimming: 4 bases; J trimming: 6 bases; junction bases outside the gene matches: 4. The CDR3 is 15 residues long. Germline V gene data show CDR1 as SGHRS and CDR2 as YFSETQ. CDR3 sequence: CASSPRTSGRDTQYF. The CDR3 DNA reads TGCGCCAGCAGCCCTAGGACTAGCGGGAGGGATACGCAGTATTTT.

The gene calls are TRBV5-6 and TRBJ2-7, with D perhaps TRBD2 (5 bases). V was cut by 4 bases and J by 0 bases, with 8 bases left in between. Germline lookup yields CDR1 SGHDT and CDR2 YYEEEE. This CDR3 comprises 13 residues. The chain's CDR3 is CASSETNSYEQYF. In DNA form, the CDR3 reads TGTGCCAGCAGCGAGACTAACTCCTACGAGCAGTACTTC.

The chain joins TRBV5-6 to TRBJ2-5; 11 bases align to TRBD2. With 4 bases clipped from V and 5 bases from J, the junction kept 4 bases outside the gene matches. The CDR3 length is 14 residues. From germline, CDR1 is SGHDT and CDR2 YYEEEE. The CDR3 sequence is CASSVAGGRETQYF. CDR3 nucleotide sequence: TGTGCCAGCAGCGTAGCGGGGGGGCGGGAGACCCAGTACTTC.

The rearrangement joins TRBV6-1 to TRBJ2-1; 8 bases are shared with TRBD2. The CDR3 spans 17 residues. The V gene's germline CDR1 is MNHNS and CDR2 SASEGT. V gave up 0 bases and J gave up 4 bases; unmatched junction bases: 8. This CDR3 is CASSEARLAIGYNEQFF. CDR3 in DNA: TGTGCCAGCAGTGAAGCACGACTAGCGATTGGGTACAATGAGCAGTTCTTC.

The gene calls are TRBV5-4 and TRBJ1-6; D unclear. Germline V CDR1 and CDR2: SGHNT, YYREEE (reference sequence). The CDR3 spans 15 residues. The V gene lost 0 bases and the J gene lost 5 bases, with 9 bases spanning the gap. CDR3: CASSLEARDNSPLHF. CDR3 sequence (DNA): TGTGCCAGCAGCTTGGAGGCCCGGGATAATTCACCCCTCCACTTT.

A few counts support this clone. This chain joins TRBV4-2 and TRBJ1-6, with 9 bases that match TRBD1. The CDR3 totals 14 residues. Per germline, CDR1 LGHNA and CDR2 YNFKEQ. Trimming removed 4 bases from V and 10 bases from J; junction bases left unmatched: 5. The CDR3 sequence is CASSRGQGGSPLHF. In DNA, the CDR3 is TGTGCCAGCAGCCGGGGACAGGGCGGCTCACCCCTCCACTTT.

The chain links TRBV18 to TRBJ1-1, with D possibly being TRBD1 (5 bases). Germline values: CDR1 KGHSH, CDR2 LQKENI. This CDR3 is built from 15 residues. Trimming took 0 bases from V and 1 from J, leaving 9 bases between them. The CDR3: CASSPPTTENTEAFF. The CDR3 DNA reads TGTGCCAGCTCACCACCGACGACAGAGAACACTGAAGCTTTCTTT.